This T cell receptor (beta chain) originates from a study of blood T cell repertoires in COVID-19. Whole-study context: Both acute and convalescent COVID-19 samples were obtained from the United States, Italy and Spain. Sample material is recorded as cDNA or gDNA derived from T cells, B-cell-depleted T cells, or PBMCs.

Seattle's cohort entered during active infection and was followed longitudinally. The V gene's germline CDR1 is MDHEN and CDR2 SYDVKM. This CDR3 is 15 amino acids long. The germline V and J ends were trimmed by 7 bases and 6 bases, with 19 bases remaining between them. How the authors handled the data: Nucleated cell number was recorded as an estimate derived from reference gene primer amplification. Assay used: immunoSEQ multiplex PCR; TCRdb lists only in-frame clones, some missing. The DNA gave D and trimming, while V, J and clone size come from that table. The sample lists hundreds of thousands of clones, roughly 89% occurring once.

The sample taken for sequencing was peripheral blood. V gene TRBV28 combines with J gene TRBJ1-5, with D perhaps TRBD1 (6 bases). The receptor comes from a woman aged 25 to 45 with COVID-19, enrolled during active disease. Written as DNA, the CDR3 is TGTGCCAGCAACCCACGGGGGGCACCGGTTCAGCCCCAGCATTTT. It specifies CASNPRGAPVQPQHF.